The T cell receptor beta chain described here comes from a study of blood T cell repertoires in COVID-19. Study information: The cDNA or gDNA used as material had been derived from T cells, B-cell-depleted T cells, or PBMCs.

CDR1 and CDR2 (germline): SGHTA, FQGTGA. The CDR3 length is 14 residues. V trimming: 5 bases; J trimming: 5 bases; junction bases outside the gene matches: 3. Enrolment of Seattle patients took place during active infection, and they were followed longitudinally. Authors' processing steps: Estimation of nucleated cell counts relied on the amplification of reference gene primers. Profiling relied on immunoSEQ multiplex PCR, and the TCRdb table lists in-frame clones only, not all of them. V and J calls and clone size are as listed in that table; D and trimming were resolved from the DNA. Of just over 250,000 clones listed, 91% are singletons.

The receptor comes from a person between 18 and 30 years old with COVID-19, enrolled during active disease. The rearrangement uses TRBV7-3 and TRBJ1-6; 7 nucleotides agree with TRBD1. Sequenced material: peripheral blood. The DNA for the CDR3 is TGTGCCAGCAGCAGGGACAGAAATAATTCACCCCTCCACTTT. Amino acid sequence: CASSRDRNNSPLHF.